This T cell receptor beta chain was sequenced for a study of T cells after yellow fever vaccination. This clonotype turned up a few times. MiXCR was run by TCRdb on the 5' RACE reads, yielding one entry per CDR3 protein. In the table there are about 52,000 distinct CDR3 sequences, less than 8% of which are singletons. Sequencing used CD8+ T cells not binding an NS4B(214-222) dextramer, sorted from PBMCs, obtained 45 days after the first yellow fever vaccination. This TCR was recovered from a man aged 18 to 35 who received the YFV17D yellow fever vaccine.

The CDR3 region has the DNA TGTGCCAGCAGACCCGTTAGCACAGATACGCAGTATTTT. It codes for CASRPVSTDTQYF. The chain couples TRBV7-2 to TRBJ2-3; D is unclear. CDR3 length: 13 residues. V gave up 6 bases and J gave up 0 bases, with 7 bases separating them. From germline, CDR1 is SGHTA and CDR2 FQGNSA.